The sequence of this T cell receptor (beta chain) was determined in a study of early stage breast cancer tumors. Study details: About 70% of the 16 invasive tumors were ER+, PR+ and HER2-.

In the case of this clone: The target antigen is unknown.

Trimming shortened V by 4 bases and J by 5 bases, and 11 bases separated the two germline ends. The CDR3 runs 13 residues. The germline gives CDR1 SGHTA, CDR2 FQGNSA. Each sample had two DNA replicates, roughly 0.48 ug blood or roughly 1.6 ug tissue. Produced via immunoSEQ multiplex PCR; TCRdb's table is partial and in-frame only. This sample has tens of thousands of clones; roughly 80% occur once, and the top ten carry 9.5% to 15%. Notes on the study in general: Enriched TCRB sequences shared across patients were mostly commonly generated sequences. Compared with adjacent normal breast tissue, tumors showed around 2.7-fold greater T cell density and higher clonality.

The source material was blood. This chain connects TRBV7-2 to TRBJ1-1; D is perhaps TRBD1 (6 bases). This TCR was recovered from a person between 55 and 70 years old with breast cancer. The CDR3 region has the DNA TGTGCCAGCAGCTCCGGGACAACAACTGAAGCTTTCTTT. It is translated as CASSSGTTTEAFF.